Shown below are 21 T cell receptor beta chains from a single sample sequenced in a study of blood T cell repertoires in COVID-19. Clones were sequenced by immunoSEQ multiplex PCR, and TCRdb holds only the in-frame ones, with some missing. The data hold over 300,000 clones, with 90% observed a single time. The sequenced material came from peripheral blood. The receptor source for this set is a man aged 18 to 29 with active or convalescent COVID-19.

Here the CDR3 reads CASSQDYTGGLAYEQYF. The CDR3, as DNA: TGCGCCAGCAGCCAAGATTATACTGGCGGACTAGCCTACGAGCAGTACTTC. The chain combines TRBV4-3 with TRBJ2-7; 7 positions agree with TRBD2. CDR1 is LGHNA and CDR2 is YSLEER in the germline V gene. V was pared by 0 bases and J by 2 bases, with 10 bases of the junction left unmatched. The CDR3 extends over 17 amino acids.

The rearrangement links TRBV28 to TRBJ1-5, with unresolved D. The CDR3 loop spans 13 amino acids. V shed 6 bases and J shed 4 bases, with 10 bases lying between them. The germline V gene encodes CDR1 MDHEN and CDR2 SYDVKM. CDR3 residues: CASSPTQNQPQHF. The DNA for the CDR3 is TGTGCCAGCAGCCCAACACAGAATCAGCCCCAGCATTTT.

The chain has TRBV28 and TRBJ1-1, with unresolved D. Germline values: CDR1 MDHEN, CDR2 SYDVKM. The V and J ends lost 5 bases and 1 base respectively, with 17 bases between them. The CDR3 runs 16 residues. The CDR3 loop reads CASSPGVRGWNTEAFF. CDR3 nucleotides: TGTGCCAGCAGTCCCGGGGTAAGAGGGTGGAACACTGAAGCTTTCTTT.

The chain recombines TRBV7-2 with TRBJ1-4, with 9 positions matching TRBD1. CDR1 is SGHTA, CDR2 FQGNSA, per germline. The CDR3 extends over 13 amino acids. V was pared by 5 bases and J by 7 bases, with 2 bases of the junction left unmatched. This CDR3 is CASSRDRAEKLFF. CDR3 in DNA: TGTGCCAGCAGCCGGGACAGGGCTGAAAAACTGTTTTTT.

This clone was picked up a small number of times. The chain employs TRBV9 and TRBJ2-1; weak D call: TRBD1 (6 bases). The CDR3 is 18 residues long. Germline CDR1 reads SGDLS; CDR2 reads YYNGEE. The V and J ends lost 0 bases and 4 bases respectively, with 20 bases between them. CDR3 protein: CASSVEPVGDTTYNEQFF. The CDR3, as DNA: TGTGCCAGCAGCGTAGAGCCAGTAGGGGACACGACGTACAATGAGCAGTTCTTC. The full variable domain, its missing parts supplied by reference TRBV9 and TRBJ2-1, is DSGVTQTPKHLITATGQRVTLRCSPRSGDLSVYWYQQSLDQGLQFLIQYYNGEERAKGNILERFSAQQFPDLHSELNLSSLELGDSALYFCASSVEPVGDTTYNEQFFGPGTRLTVL.

The chain links TRBV11-1 to TRBJ2-1; 7 positions match TRBD1. V trimming: 6 bases; J trimming: 0 bases; junction bases outside the gene matches: 8. Germline CDR1 SGHAT, CDR2 FQDESV (reference sequence). The CDR3 contains 16 residues. The CDR3 DNA sequence: TGTGCCAGCAGTGTTACCGGGACAGCCTCCTACAATGAGCAGTTCTTC. Translating gives CASSVTGTASYNEQFF.

The genes are TRBV3-1 (or the pseudogene TRBV3-2) and TRBJ2-7; TRBD2 agrees at 9 bases. The CDR3 runs 15 residues. V gave up 2 bases and J gave up 4 bases; unmatched junction bases: 6. CDR1 and CDR2 from the germline V gene are LGHDT and YNNKEL (reference sequence). The CDR3 region is CASSQSGRPGYEQYF. CDR3 bases: TGTGCCAGCAGCCAAAGCGGGAGGCCGGGTTACGAGCAGTACTTC.

This chain links TRBV11-1 with TRBJ2-7; 9 nucleotides agree with TRBD2. CDR3 length: 16 residues. V was clipped by 5 bases and J by 0 bases; unmatched bases: 8. Germline V lookup: CDR1 SGHAT, CDR2 FQDESV (reference sequence). The CDR3 spells CASSQISGRLSYEQYF. In DNA form, the CDR3 reads TGTGCCAGCAGCCAAATTAGCGGGAGACTCTCCTACGAGCAGTACTTC.

The CDR3 nucleotides read TGTGCCAGCACCAACAGGGGCGACGGCACCGGGGAGCTGTTTTTT. This translates into CASTNRGDGTGELFF. The rearrangement joins TRBV28 to TRBJ2-2; 7 bases agree with TRBD1. The ends lost 7 bases at V and 4 bases at J; junction bases unmatched: 9. This CDR3 spans 15 amino acids. Germline V gene data show CDR1 as MDHEN and CDR2 as SYDVKM.

As regards this clone: Other DNA sequences within the sample encode an identical CDR3. The chain recombines TRBV28 with TRBJ1-3, with a tentative D call TRBD1 (5 bases). The CDR3 runs to 14 residues. V shed 5 bases and J shed 4 bases, with 12 bases lying between them. Germline V gene data show CDR1 as MDHEN and CDR2 as SYDVKM. Here the CDR3 reads CASSPGGDGNTIYF. CDR3 sequence (DNA): TGTGCCAGCAGTCCCGGGGGGGACGGAAACACCATATATTTT. The whole variable domain, remainder taken from reference TRBV28 and TRBJ1-3, is DVKVTQSSRYLVKRTGEKVFLECVQDMDHENMFWYRQDPGLGLRLIYFSYDVKMKEKGDIPEGYSVSREKKERFSLILESASTNQTSMYLCASSPGGDGNTIYFGEGSWLTVV.

The CDR3 reads CASSSTDTNEKLFF. CDR3 bases: TGTGCCAGCAGCTCGACAGACACTAATGAAAAACTGTTTTTT. V and J are TRBV4-2 and TRBJ1-4; possibly TRBD1 for D (5 bases). V was shortened by 5 bases and J by 2 bases, with 9 bases between the two germline ends. Looked up from germline, CDR1 is LGHNA and CDR2 is YNFKEQ. CDR3 length: 14 residues.

The chain couples TRBV24-1 to TRBJ2-1; the D gene is possibly TRBD1 (6 bases). The CDR3 consists of 13 residues. Germline CDR1 is KGHDR and CDR2 is SFDVKD. Trimming took off 5 bases at V and 7 bases at J, with 11 bases between the two ends. The CDR3 region is CATSASRGNEQFF. The DNA of the CDR3 is TGTGCCACCAGTGCATCAAGGGGGAATGAGCAGTTCTTC.

This clone was seen only a few times. The chain joins TRBV4-2 to TRBJ2-1, with TRBD1 matching 10 bases. Germline trimming cut 4 bases from V and 9 bases from J; bases unmatched to any gene: 24. The CDR3 has 20 residues. Germline assignment: CDR1 LGHNA and CDR2 YNFKEQ. CDR3 nucleotide sequence: TGTGCCAGCAGCCGAATGGGGGACAGGGGTGGAAGTGTTCGTCAGGGTGAGCAGTTCTTC. It is translated as CASSRMGDRGGSVRQGEQFF.

This rearrangement joins TRBV11-2 to TRBJ1-4; D remains ambiguous. Germline V lookup: CDR1 SGHAT, CDR2 FQNNGV. The CDR3 is made up of 13 amino acids. Trimming stripped 5 bases from V and 6 bases from J, with 10 bases between. The CDR3 loop reads CASSLRLDEKLFF. Written as DNA, the CDR3 is TGTGCCAGCAGCCTTCGTTTAGATGAAAAACTGTTTTTT. Full variable domain (remainder filled in from reference TRBV11-2 and TRBJ1-4): EAGVAQSPRYKIIEKRQSVAFWCNPISGHATLYWYQQILGQGPKLLIQFQNNGVVDDSQLPKDRFSAERLKGVDSTLKIQPAKLEDSAVYLCASSLRLDEKLFFGSGTQLSVL.

The CDR3 sequence: CASSYRGIQETQYF. CDR3 in DNA: TGTGCCAGCAGCTACCGGGGGATCCAAGAGACCCAGTACTTC. The rearrangement joins TRBV13 to TRBJ2-5; possibly TRBD2 for D (6 bases). Germline V gene data show CDR1 as PRHDT and CDR2 as FYEKMQ (reference sequence). This CDR3 comprises 14 residues. V was clipped by 4 bases and J by 1 base, with 10 bases between them. Drawing the rest from reference TRBV13 and TRBJ2-5, the complete variable domain is AAGVIQSPRHLIKEKRETATLKCYPIPRHDTVYWYQQGPGQDPQFLISFYEKMQSDKGSIPDRFSAQQFSDYHSELNMSSLELGDSALYFCASSYRGIQETQYFGPGTRLLVL.

V usage is TRBV28 and J usage is TRBJ2-1, with 7 bases lining up with TRBD1. Unmatched junction bases numbered 7, after V lost 6 bases and J lost 5 bases. This CDR3 has 14 amino acids. In germline, CDR1 is MDHEN, CDR2 SYDVKM. The CDR3 reads CASSPYRGNNEQFF. The CDR3 bases are TGTGCCAGCAGCCCATACAGGGGCAACAATGAGCAGTTCTTC.

This clone was seen a single time. J is TRBJ1-5 and V is TRBV28, with D perhaps TRBD1 (5 bases). Germline loops: CDR1 MDHEN, CDR2 SYDVKM. With 4 bases removed from V and 7 bases from J, the gap between germline ends came to 11 bases. CDR3 length: 13 residues. CDR3 region: CASSSWGGQPQHF. DNA of the CDR3: TGTGCCAGCAGTTCATGGGGGGGACAGCCCCAGCATTTT.

This chain connects TRBV2 to TRBJ1-2; the D gene is possibly TRBD1 (6 bases). Germline V CDR1 and CDR2: SNHLY, FYNNEI. The CDR3 sequence is 13 residues long. Deletions cut 9 bases from V and 4 bases from J, with 15 bases between. CDR3 in DNA: TGTGCCAGTGTGACAGGACAAATCTATGGCTACACCTTC. Translating gives CASVTGQIYGYTF.

The V and J genes are TRBV9 and TRBJ2-2; a possible D gene is TRBD1 (6 bases). V was clipped by 3 bases and J by 0 bases, with 21 bases between them. The CDR3 consists of 19 residues. Germline V gene sequence: CDR1 SGDLS, CDR2 YYNGEE. CDR3 protein: CASSAQVSTDRANTGELFF. Here the CDR3 DNA reads TGTGCCAGCAGCGCCCAGGTCTCAACGGACAGAGCGAACACCGGGGAGCTGTTTTTT.

This clone was recorded many times. The rearrangement joins TRBV6-4 to TRBJ1-2; the match to TRBD1 covers 12 bases. Germline V gives CDR1 MRHNA, CDR2 SNTAGT. The CDR3 is 14 amino acids. J was trimmed by 6 bases and V by 6 bases; bases with no gene match: 5. CDR3 amino acids: CASSSGTGGDGYTF. Here the CDR3 DNA reads TGTGCCAGCAGCTCCGGGACAGGGGGCGATGGCTACACCTTC.

V and J are TRBV19 and TRBJ2-1, with 11 bases matching TRBD2. The V gene end was trimmed by 3 bases and the J gene end by 4 bases; junction bases not matched to a gene: 8. Germline CDR1 is LNHDA and CDR2 is SQIVND (reference sequence). The CDR3 spans 17 residues. CDR3 DNA: TGTGCCAGTAGTATGTCTCCGGGACTAGCGGAATACAATGAGCAGTTCTTC. Its translation is CASSMSPGLAEYNEQFF.